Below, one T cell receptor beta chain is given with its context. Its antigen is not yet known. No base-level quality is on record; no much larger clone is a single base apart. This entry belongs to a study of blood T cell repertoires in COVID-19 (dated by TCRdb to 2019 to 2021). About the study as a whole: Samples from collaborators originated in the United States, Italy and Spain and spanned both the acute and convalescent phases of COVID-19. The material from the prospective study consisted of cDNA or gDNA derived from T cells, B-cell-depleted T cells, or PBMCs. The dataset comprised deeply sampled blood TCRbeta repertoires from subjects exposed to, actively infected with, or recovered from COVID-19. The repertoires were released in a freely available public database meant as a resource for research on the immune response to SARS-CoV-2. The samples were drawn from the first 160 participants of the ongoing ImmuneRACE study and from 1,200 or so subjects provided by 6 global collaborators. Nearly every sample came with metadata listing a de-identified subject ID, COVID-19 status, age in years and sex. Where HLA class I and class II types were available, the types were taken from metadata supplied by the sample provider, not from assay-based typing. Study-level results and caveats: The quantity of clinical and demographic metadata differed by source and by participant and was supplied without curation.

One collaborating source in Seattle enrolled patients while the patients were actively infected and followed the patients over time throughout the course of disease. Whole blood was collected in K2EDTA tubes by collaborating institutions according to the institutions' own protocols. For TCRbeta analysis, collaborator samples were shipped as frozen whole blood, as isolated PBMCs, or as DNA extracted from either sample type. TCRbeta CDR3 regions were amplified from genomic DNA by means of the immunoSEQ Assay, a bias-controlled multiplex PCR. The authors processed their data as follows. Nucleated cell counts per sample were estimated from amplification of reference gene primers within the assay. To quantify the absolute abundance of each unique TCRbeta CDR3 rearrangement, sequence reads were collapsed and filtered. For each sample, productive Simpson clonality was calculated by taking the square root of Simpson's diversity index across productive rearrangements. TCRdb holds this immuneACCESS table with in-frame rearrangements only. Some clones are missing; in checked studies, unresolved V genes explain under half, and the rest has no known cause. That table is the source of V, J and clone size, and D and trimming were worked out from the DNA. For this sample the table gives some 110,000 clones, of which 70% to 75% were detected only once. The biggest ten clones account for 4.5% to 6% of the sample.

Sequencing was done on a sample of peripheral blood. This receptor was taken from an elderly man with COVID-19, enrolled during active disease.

The CDR3 has the sequence CASSPGGQGAWEQFF. The DNA is as follows: TGTGCCAGTAGCCCTGGGGGACAGGGGGCCTGGGAGCAGTTCTTC. Recombination linked TRBV19 to TRBJ2-1; 12 bases in the middle match TRBD1. The CDR3 numbers 15 residues from cysteine through phenylalanine. The DNA shown is the 45-base CDR3, in frame from base 1. For CDR1 and CDR2, the germline V gene (reference sequence) lists LNHDA and SQIVND. V is trimmed back by 6 bases and J by 10 bases, and the junction contains 10 bases that no gene match accounts for.